Below are 14 T cell receptor beta chains sequenced from a single sample in a study of shared clonotypes between healthy human individuals. Data came from immunoSEQ multiplex PCR; TCRdb stores just in-frame clones and leaves some out. In the table there are about 2.3 million clones, under 95% of which are singletons. Sequencing was done on a sample of naive CD4+ T cells from PBMCs. The subset: CD45RA+ positively selected. Receptor source: a man in his late teens or twenties in good health. Some clones in this sample may be carry-over from other donors' samples.

The rearrangement uses TRBV28 and TRBJ2-7; a weak D match, TRBD2 (5 bases). V lost 6 bases, J lost 7 bases, and 25 bases lay in between. Germline loops: CDR1 MDHEN, CDR2 SYDVKM. This CDR3 comprises 16 residues. CDR3 in amino acids: CASSTEGFHWYEEQYF. The CDR3 nucleotides read TGTGCCAGCAGCACAGAGGGTTTTCACTGGTACGAAGAGCAGTACTTC.

The chain employs TRBV7-6 and TRBJ2-5; D remains ambiguous. V shed 1 base and J shed 1 base, with 7 bases lying between them. The CDR3 length is 14 residues. In germline, CDR1 is SGHVS, CDR2 FNYEAQ. CDR3 coding DNA: TGTGCCAGCAGCTTAGGGGTAACCCAAGAGACCCAGTACTTC. This translates into CASSLGVTQETQYF.

This chain joins TRBV28 and TRBJ1-5; D remains unclear. V was shortened by 2 bases and J by 7 bases, with 15 bases between the two germline ends. The germline CDR1 and CDR2 sequences are MDHEN and SYDVKM. The CDR3 has 15 residues. The CDR3 DNA sequence: TGTGCCAGCAGTTTACATCAAGCGGGAGGCCAGCCCCAGCATTTT. Translation gives CASSLHQAGGQPQHF.

The chain is built from TRBV4-1 and TRBJ2-5; D could derive from TRBD1 or TRBD2 (5 bases each). The CDR3 has 20 residues. Trimming removed 6 bases at V and 9 bases at J, with 38 bases between. Germline CDR1 reads MGHRA; CDR2 reads YSYEKL. In DNA form, the CDR3 reads TGCGCCAGCAGTCAGAGGAGTTCAGAGGTGGGAATGGCTGGGGGTTGGGCCCAGTACTTC. Its protein is CASSQRSSEVGMAGGWAQYF.

This clone came up a few times. Other DNA sequences in this sample translate to the same CDR3. The V gene is TRBV19, the J gene TRBJ1-5; D possibly corresponds to TRBD1 (6 bases). The germline V gene encodes CDR1 LNHDA and CDR2 SQIVND (reference sequence). The V end was cut by 6 bases, the J end by 3 bases, with 6 bases between. The CDR3 has 12 amino acids. The CDR3 region has the DNA TGTGCCAGTAGGGGGGCCAATCAGCCCCAGCATTTT. Protein sequence: CASRGANQPQHF.

The CDR3 DNA sequence: TGTGCCACCAGCAGAGATCAGGGGCCGCAAGAGACCCAGTACTTC. Encoded protein: CATSRDQGPQETQYF. The rearrangement joins TRBV15 to TRBJ2-5, with D possibly being TRBD1 (6 bases). In germline, CDR1 is LNHNV, CDR2 YYDKDF (reference sequence). The CDR3 contains 15 residues. V lost 0 bases and J 2 bases, leaving 10 bases between the germline ends.

The rearrangement joins TRBV28 to TRBJ1-4; TRBD1 is a possible D gene (5 bases). Germline CDR1 MDHEN, CDR2 SYDVKM. Trimming took off 5 bases at V and 8 bases at J, with 15 bases between the two ends. This CDR3 has 14 amino acids. The CDR3 sequence is CASSGQAGPEKLFF. CDR3 sequence (DNA): TGTGCCAGCAGTGGCCAGGCGGGGCCCGAAAAACTGTTTTTT.

V is TRBV30 and J is TRBJ1-1; D remains ambiguous. Germline V lookup: CDR1 GTSNPN, CDR2 SVGIG (reference sequence). The CDR3 is made up of 13 amino acids. V lost 0 bases and J 5 bases, leaving 10 bases between the germline ends. The DNA of the CDR3 is TGTGCCTGGAGTGTACTATGGGGTACTGAAGCTTTCTTT. Amino acid sequence: CAWSVLWGTEAFF.

This chain uses TRBV27 with TRBJ2-7; D is uncertain. Per the germline V gene, CDR1 is MNHEY and CDR2 is SMNVEV (reference sequence). The CDR3 extends over 15 amino acids. Trimming removed 5 bases at V and 2 bases at J, with 16 bases between. The DNA for the CDR3 is TGTGCCAGCAGTCCGATACTTTTAGGTGCCTACGAGCAGTACTTC. Amino acids: CASSPILLGAYEQYF.

A note on this clone: Other DNA variants within this sample encode the same CDR3. The chain uses TRBV11-2 and TRBJ2-7; 10 positions match TRBD2. V lost 6 bases to trimming and J lost 2 bases; unmatched junction nucleotides: 4. CDR1 is SGHAT, CDR2 FQNNGV, per germline. The CDR3 has 14 residues. The CDR3 nucleotides read TGTGCCAGCAGTTCCACTAGCGGGACCTACGAGCAGTACTTC. It encodes CASSSTSGTYEQYF.

In nucleotides, the CDR3 is TGTGCCAGCGGTGGGACGACGAACACCGGGGAGCTGTTTTTT. Its translation: CASGGTTNTGELFF. The chain uses TRBV6-1 and TRBJ2-2, with D perhaps given as TRBD1 or TRBD2 (5 bases each). From germline, CDR1 is MNHNS and CDR2 SASEGT. This CDR3 contains 14 residues. The V gene lost 8 bases and the J gene lost 0 bases, with 10 bases spanning the gap.

The rearrangement joins TRBV19 to TRBJ2-7; the D gene is possibly TRBD2 (6 bases). Germline V CDR1 and CDR2: LNHDA, SQIVND (reference sequence). This CDR3 is built from 15 residues. The V and J ends lost 5 bases and 1 base respectively, with 15 bases between them. The DNA for the CDR3 is TGTGCCAGTAGTCGCGGGGATACGGCTTCCTACGAGCAGTACTTC. This translates into CASSRGDTASYEQYF.

This chain's CDR3 is CASSWKGLYEQYF. The CDR3 DNA follows: TGTGCCAGCAGCTGGAAGGGACTCTACGAGCAGTACTTC. V usage is TRBV7-9 and J usage is TRBJ2-7; tentatively, D is TRBD2 (6 bases). Germline V CDR1 and CDR2: SEHNR, FQNEAQ (reference sequence). This CDR3 spans 13 amino acids. The ends were cut back, 4 bases at V and 3 bases at J, with 10 bases in the middle.

J is TRBJ2-7 and V is TRBV18; 9 positions match TRBD1. The CDR3 is 12 amino acids. V was pared by 2 bases and J by 13 bases, with 6 bases of the junction left unmatched. The germline V gene encodes CDR1 KGHSH and CDR2 LQKENI. CDR3: CASSPYRDRVYF. The CDR3 region has the DNA TGTGCCAGCTCACCATACCGGGACAGGGTTTACTTC.